The T cell receptor beta chain under discussion was sequenced for a study of molecular identifiers for immune sequencing clone quantification. The CD8+CD4-CCR7+CD45RA+ phenotype defined the sorted naive CD8 T cells. Notes on the study in general: Among around 1 million naive cells, as was reported, spiked Jurkat TCR RNA from one cell was detectable.

TCRdb independently ran MiXCR on the PCR reads; one entry per CDR3 protein. The repertoire holds around 470,000 distinct CDR3 sequences, with 20% to 25% as singletons. Remarks on this clonotype: Its target is not known. A much larger clone sits a single nucleotide away, making a read error possible.

Germline CDR1 is LGHNA and CDR2 is YSLEER. This CDR3 is 14 amino acids long. The specimen was naive CD8+ T cells from blood, with Jurkat cell RNA spiked in. The subset was: FACS-sorted CD8+CD4-CCR7+CD45RA+ naive T cells. The V and J genes are TRBV4-3 and TRBJ2-1; 9 positions match TRBD1. The receptor was isolated from a human donor in good health. Some libraries in this study had Jurkat cell RNA spiked in. The chain's CDR3 is CASSHSDRGDERFF. Here the CDR3 DNA reads TGCGCCAGCAGCCATTCAGACAGGGGGGATGAGCGGTTCTTC.